One sample yielded the 27 T cell receptor beta chains listed below, sequenced in a study of tumor and adjacent non-tumor tissue in lung cancer. A modified ARM-PCR protocol with three rounds of nested PCR amplified TCRbeta. Via MiXCR, TCRdb re-called the multiplex PCR reads, giving one row per CDR3 protein. The data show around 100,000 distinct CDR3 sequences, approximately 60% seen once. RNA was extracted from bulk tissue without any cell sorting. The normal lung tissue was taken more than 3 cm from the tumor edge. Sequencing was done on a sample of distant non-tumor lung tissue. The source of these receptors is a man under 40 with non-small cell lung cancer.

In the case of this clonotype: The conserved closing phenylalanine or tryptophan is absent in this CDR3, likely reflecting a read error. The chain uses TRBV4-1 and TRBJ2-7; D remains unclear. Germline CDR1 MGHRA, CDR2 YSYEKL. This CDR3 is 12 amino acids long. The CDR3 DNA is TGCGCCAGAAGCCAAAATTTTGCCGAGCAGTACATC. Amino acids: CARSQNFAEQYI.

Details on this clonotype: One base away lies a much larger clone, so this may be a sequencing read error. The rearrangement links TRBV4-1 to TRBJ2-7; 8 nucleotides line up with TRBD2. J gave up 11 bases and V 1 base, and 16 bases lay outside the gene matches. Germline assignment: CDR1 MGHRA and CDR2 YSYEKL. The CDR3 spans 16 residues. DNA for the CDR3: TGCGCCAGCAGCCAAGTAGGCCTAGATGGCGGGAGGCCAGAGTACTTC. Encoded protein: CASSQVGLDGGRPEYF.

About this clonotype: Since no conserved phenylalanine or tryptophan closes the CDR3, a read error is the likely cause. The chain joins TRBV11-3 to TRBJ1-1; maybe TRBD1 (5 bases). Germline CDR1 is SGHNT and CDR2 is YENEEA. This CDR3 has 14 amino acids. The CDR3 sequence: CPSSLGVGDTEAFS. The DNA for the CDR3 is TGTCCCAGCAGCTTAGGGGTGGGAGATACTGAAGCTTTCTCT.

The V gene is TRBV6-2 or TRBV6-3, the J gene TRBJ2-7; D is unclear. The germline V and J ends were trimmed by 5 bases and 0 bases, with 26 bases remaining between them. The CDR3 consists of 19 residues. CDR1 is MNHEY, CDR2 SVGEGT, per germline. CDR3 sequence reads: CASSARLQSNRKLSYEQYF. The CDR3 region has the DNA TGTGCCAGCAGTGCGCGACTCCAAAGTAACCGGAAACTCTCCTACGAGCAGTACTTC.

On this clonotype: One end of the junction is discordant with germline, which a read error may explain. The chain joins TRBV12-3 or TRBV12-4 to TRBJ1-6; D is perhaps TRBD1 (5 bases). The CDR3 spans 17 residues. The CDR3 region is CAISARDGGGWDSPLHF. The CDR3 bases are TGTGCCATCAGTGCCCGGGACGGCGGAGGTTGGGATTCACCCCTCCACTTT.

The genes are TRBV7-3 and TRBJ2-3, with 8 bases lining up with TRBD2. CDR1 is SGHTA, CDR2 FQGTGA, per germline. There are 17 residues in the CDR3. V was clipped by 2 bases and J by 5 bases; unmatched bases: 12. In DNA, the CDR3 is TGTGCCAGCAGCTTATACGGGACGGGGGGGCCTGGAGATACGCAGTATTTT. Its protein product is CASSLYGTGGPGDTQYF.

Regarding this clonotype: A much larger clone lies a single base off, so this may be a read error. V usage is TRBV29-1 and J usage is TRBJ1-1; tentatively, D is TRBD1 (5 bases). The CDR3 totals 12 residues. Germline values: CDR1 SQVTM, CDR2 ANQGSEA. Here the CDR3 DNA reads TGCAGCGTTGTCCGGGGGAACACTGGAGCTTTCTTT. It translates to CSVVRGNTGAFF. The full variable domain, rest sourced from reference TRBV29-1 and TRBJ1-1, is SAVISQKPSRDICQRGTSLTIQCQVDSQVTMMFWYRQQPGQSLTLIATANQGSEATYESGFVIDKFPISRPNLTFSTLTVSNMSPEDSSIYLCSVVRGNTGAFFGQGTRLTVV.

With respect to this clonotype: Compared with germline, one end of the junction differs, possibly owing to a read error. The chain employs TRBV11-2 and TRBJ2-1; D is perhaps TRBD2 (5 bases). Germline V gene data show CDR1 as SGHAT and CDR2 as FQNNGV. The CDR3 loop spans 14 amino acids. For the CDR3, the DNA is TGTGCCAGCATCTTATCCCACGACTACAAAGAGCAGTTCTTC. Translating it yields CASILSHDYKEQFF.

With regard to this clonotype: This likely comes from a read error, as the CDR3 has no conserved phenylalanine or tryptophan at its end. The J gene is TRBJ2-4, the V gene TRBV11-1; D unresolved. The CDR3 spans 14 residues. In germline, CDR1 is SGHAT, CDR2 FQDESV (reference sequence). Here the CDR3 DNA reads TGTGACAGCAGTACCGGAAGGCTTCCCTACATTCAGTACTTG. This gives the protein CDSSTGRLPYIQYL.

J is TRBJ2-3 and V is TRBV4-1; no clear D gene. Trimming stripped 4 bases from V and 4 bases from J, with 15 bases between. The CDR3 has 15 amino acids. The germline V gene has CDR1 MGHRA and CDR2 YSYEKL. The CDR3 loop reads CASSRMTARADTQYF. CDR3 coding DNA: TGCGCCAGCAGCCGTATGACTGCTCGGGCAGATACGCAGTATTTT.

The count of this clonotype is one. The chain is built from TRBV20-1 and TRBJ2-7, with a weak D call TRBD1 (5 bases). Germline values: CDR1 DFQATT, CDR2 SNEGSKA (reference sequence). Trimming removed 3 bases from V and 1 base from J, with 13 bases in between. The length of the CDR3 is 14 residues. The CDR3 sequence is CSARGTGASYEQYF. Written as DNA, the CDR3 is TGCAGTGCTAGGGGAACAGGAGCTTCCTACGAGCAGTACTTC.

V and J are TRBV11-2 and TRBJ2-2, with a possible D match to TRBD2 (5 bases). The germline V gene encodes CDR1 SGHAT and CDR2 FQNNGV. V was trimmed by 7 bases and J by 7 bases, leaving 19 bases between them. The CDR3 is 15 amino acids. CDR3 amino acids: CASTPLRVGIGELFF. In nucleotides, the CDR3 is TGTGCCAGCACTCCCCTGAGGGTGGGGATCGGGGAGCTGTTTTTT.

This clonotype was seen once. The CDR3 ends on some other residue instead of the conserved phenylalanine or tryptophan, so this is likely a read error. The genes are TRBV20-1 and TRBJ1-1; D gene uncertain. Germline CDR1 reads DFQATT; CDR2 reads SNEGSKA (reference sequence). V gave up 8 bases and J gave up 5 bases, with 15 bases separating them. The CDR3 loop spans 12 amino acids. The CDR3 coding sequence is TGCAGTTCTCATCCGGATGGAACTGAAGCTTTCTAT. It codes for CSSHPDGTEAFY.

Notes on this clonotype: The junction differs from germline at one of its ends, possibly a read error. The genes are TRBV12-3 or TRBV12-4 and TRBJ2-3; 12 nucleotides align to TRBD2. This CDR3 spans 16 amino acids. CDR3 bases: TGTGCCAGCAAGAGGGCTAGCGGGGGGGCATCAGATACACAGTATTTT. Encoded protein: CASKRASGGASDTQYF.

This clonotype has a handful of counts. Being one base from a much bigger clone, this may be a read error. The V and J genes are TRBV20-1 and TRBJ2-1, with 7 bases identical to TRBD2. This CDR3 has 20 residues. Per germline, CDR1 DFQATT and CDR2 SNEGSKA (reference sequence). DNA of the CDR3: TGCAGTGCTAGAGATTTTGGGACCAGCGGGGAGGGATCCTCCTACAATGATCAGTTCTTC. This encodes CSARDFGTSGEGSSYNDQFF.

About this clonotype: The germline gene is not matched at one end of the junction; a read error may be the cause. This chain links TRBV5-4 with TRBJ2-1; D is unclear. The CDR3 runs 14 residues. Germline CDR1 and CDR2: SGHNT and YYREEE (reference sequence). CDR3 sequence (DNA): TGTGCCAGCAGTTTGGCTCTGAGTATCAATGAGCAGCTCTTC. Its translation is CASSLALSINEQLF.

Notes on this clonotype: The junction departs from germline at one end; a sequencing error may be responsible. This chain joins TRBV4-3 and TRBJ1-6; tentatively, D is TRBD1 (5 bases). Germline lookup yields CDR1 LGHNA and CDR2 YSLEER. The CDR3 totals 17 residues. CDR3 sequence (DNA): TGCGCCAGTAGCCAGCAGTTTGACAGCTCCTATAATTTACCCCTCCACTTT. Protein sequence: CASSQQFDSSYNLPLHF.

A remark on this clonotype: One junction end disagrees with the germline gene, perhaps due to a read error. The chain couples TRBV11-2 to TRBJ2-5; 10 positions match TRBD2. Germline CDR1 is SGHAT and CDR2 is FQNNGV. This CDR3 comprises 18 residues. The CDR3 loop reads CASSQRGRLAGVQGTQYF. CDR3 nucleotide sequence: TGTGCCAGCAGCCAGAGAGGGCGTCTAGCGGGGGTCCAAGGGACCCAGTACTTC.

A word on this clonotype: The junction differs from germline at one of its ends, possibly a read error. This rearrangement joins TRBV11-2 to TRBJ2-7, with D possibly matching TRBD2 (6 bases). CDR3 size: 11 residues. The germline V gene encodes CDR1 SGHAT and CDR2 FQNNGV. The CDR3 bases are TGTACCAGCAGCGGGTCCTACGAGCAATACTTC. Translation: CTSSGSYEQYF. Together with reference TRBV11-2 and TRBJ2-7, the CDR3 gives the full variable domain: EAGVAQSPRYKIIEKRQSVAFWCNPISGHATLYWYQQILGQGPKLLIQFQNNGVVDDSQLPKDRFSAERLKGVDSTLKIQPAKLEDSAVYLCTSSGSYEQYFGPGTRLTVT.

The V call is TRBV11-2, the J call TRBJ1-5; possibly TRBD1 for D (5 bases). The CDR3 loop spans 14 amino acids. Germline CDR1 reads SGHAT; CDR2 reads FQNNGV. The V end was cut by 10 bases, the J end by 7 bases, with 20 bases between. This chain's CDR3 is CANGLAGSEQPQHF. In DNA form, the CDR3 reads TGTGCCAACGGCTTAGCAGGGTCTGAGCAGCCCCAGCATTTT.

The chain joins TRBV24-1 to TRBJ2-1, with a weak D call TRBD2 (6 bases). The CDR3 contains 16 residues. CDR1 KGHDR and CDR2 SFDVKD come from the germline V gene. Trimming took 3 bases from V and 10 from J, leaving 21 bases between them. The CDR3 is CATSDPGTSPHREQFF. CDR3 in DNA: TGTGCCACCAGTGATCCAGGGACTTCCCCACATCGGGAGCAGTTCTTC.

This clonotype occurred many times. This sequence joins TRBV20-1 and TRBJ2-3; D tentatively reads TRBD1 or TRBD2 (5 bases each). This CDR3 comprises 16 residues. CDR1 and CDR2 from the germline V gene are DFQATT and SNEGSKA (reference sequence). The ends were cut back, 6 bases at V and 2 bases at J, with 21 bases in the middle. The CDR3 region has the DNA TGCAGTGCCAGGGAGTGGGCCAGCGGAGTCACAGATACGCAGTATTTT. Amino acid sequence: CSAREWASGVTDTQYF.

Note on this clonotype: A much larger clone lies one base from this, so it may be a read error. The V call is TRBV4-1, the J call TRBJ2-3; D ambiguous. Germline CDR1 reads MGHRA; CDR2 reads YSYEKL. This CDR3 spans 15 amino acids. This CDR3 reads CDSSQVVGGTDTQYF. The CDR3, as DNA: TGCGACAGCAGCCAAGTGGTTGGCGGCACAGATACGCAGTATTTT.

With regard to this clonotype: A single base separates this from a much larger clone, so it may be a read error. V and J are TRBV4-2 and TRBJ1-1, with D possibly being TRBD1 (6 bases). V was cut by 5 bases and J by 6 bases, with 10 bases left in between. The length of the CDR3 is 12 residues. The germline V gene encodes CDR1 LGHNA and CDR2 YNFKEQ. The chain's CDR3 is CASSSGQSEAFF. The CDR3, as DNA: TGTGCCAGCAGCTCGGGACAATCTGAAGCTTTCTTT.

This clonotype was observed a single time. J is TRBJ1-2 and V is TRBV19; tentatively, D is TRBD1 (6 bases). This CDR3 has 14 residues. Per the germline V gene, CDR1 is LNHDA and CDR2 is SQIVND (reference sequence). The germline V and J ends were trimmed by 4 bases and 6 bases, with 15 bases remaining between them. The CDR3 region has the DNA TGTGCCAGTAGTACGGACGGGGGGCTCAATGGCTACACCTTC. Residues: CASSTDGGLNGYTF.

Concerning this clonotype itself: A single base separates this from a much larger clone, so it may be a read error. This chain connects TRBV4-1 to TRBJ2-6, with D perhaps being TRBD1 or TRBD2 (5 bases each). Germline V gene lookup returns CDR1 MGHRA and CDR2 YSYEKL. Trimming stripped 4 bases from V and 2 bases from J, with 15 bases between. The CDR3 contains 17 residues. CDR3 in amino acids: CASSPGGLVAGANVLTF. The DNA for the CDR3 is TGCGCCAGCAGCCCTGGGGGATTAGTAGCTGGGGCCAACGTCCTGACTTTC.

Remarks on this clonotype: One end of the junction is discordant with germline, which a read error may explain. The V and J genes are TRBV11-1 and TRBJ2-1; 10 bases fit TRBD1. The germline CDR1 and CDR2 sequences are SGHAT and FQDESV (reference sequence). The CDR3 consists of 15 residues. The CDR3 DNA follows: TGTGCCAGCAACCCTGGACAGGGGGTTAGAAATGGGCAGTTCTTC. Protein sequence: CASNPGQGVRNGQFF.